This T cell receptor (beta chain) was documented in a study of blood T cell repertoires in COVID-19. Germline V gene lookup returns CDR1 SGHAT and CDR2 FQNNGV. This CDR3 contains 12 residues. Trimming left V 6 bases short and J 6 bases short, with 6 bases between. Data came from immunoSEQ multiplex PCR; TCRdb stores just in-frame clones and leaves some out. The sample records about 210,000 clones, approximately 82% being singletons. The genes are TRBV11-2 and TRBJ1-6, with D unclear. Sequencing was performed on peripheral blood. The receptor was derived from a woman in her forties with acute or convalescent COVID-19. The CDR3 is CASSNINSPLHF. Here the CDR3 DNA reads TGTGCCAGCAGTAATATTAATTCACCCCTCCACTTT.